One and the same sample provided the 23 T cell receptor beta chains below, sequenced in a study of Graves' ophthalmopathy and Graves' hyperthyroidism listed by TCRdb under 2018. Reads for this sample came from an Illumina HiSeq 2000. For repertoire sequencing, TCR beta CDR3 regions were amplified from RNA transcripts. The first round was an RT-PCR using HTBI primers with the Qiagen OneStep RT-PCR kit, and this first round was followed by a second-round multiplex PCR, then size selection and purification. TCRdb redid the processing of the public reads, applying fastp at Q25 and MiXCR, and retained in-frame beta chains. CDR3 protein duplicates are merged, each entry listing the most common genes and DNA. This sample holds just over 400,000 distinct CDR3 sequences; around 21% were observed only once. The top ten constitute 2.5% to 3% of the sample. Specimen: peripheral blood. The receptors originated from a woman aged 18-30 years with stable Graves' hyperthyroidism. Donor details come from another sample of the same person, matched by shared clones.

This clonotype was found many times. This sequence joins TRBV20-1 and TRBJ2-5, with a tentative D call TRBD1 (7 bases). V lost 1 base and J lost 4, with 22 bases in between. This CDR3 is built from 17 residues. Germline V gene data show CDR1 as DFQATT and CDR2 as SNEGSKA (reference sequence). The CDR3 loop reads CSARASSRAGGRETQYF. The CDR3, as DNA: TGCAGTGCTAGAGCCTCGTCCCGTGCAGGGGGGAGAGAGACCCAGTACTTC.

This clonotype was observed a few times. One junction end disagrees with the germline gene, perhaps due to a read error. The CDR3 nucleotides are TGCAGTGCTAGAGTTCCAGCGGGGGGGTCCAAAAACATTAAGTACTTC. Its translation: CSARVPAGGSKNIKYF. The chain carries TRBV20-1 and TRBJ2-4; 10 bases line up with TRBD2. This CDR3 region has 16 residues. Germline values: CDR1 DFQATT, CDR2 SNEGSKA (reference sequence).

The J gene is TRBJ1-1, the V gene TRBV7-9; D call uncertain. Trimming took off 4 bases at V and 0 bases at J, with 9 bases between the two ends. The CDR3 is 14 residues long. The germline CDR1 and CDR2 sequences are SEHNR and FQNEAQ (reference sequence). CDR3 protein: CASSWTDLNTEAFF. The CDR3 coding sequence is TGTGCCAGCAGCTGGACCGACCTGAACACTGAAGCTTTCTTT.

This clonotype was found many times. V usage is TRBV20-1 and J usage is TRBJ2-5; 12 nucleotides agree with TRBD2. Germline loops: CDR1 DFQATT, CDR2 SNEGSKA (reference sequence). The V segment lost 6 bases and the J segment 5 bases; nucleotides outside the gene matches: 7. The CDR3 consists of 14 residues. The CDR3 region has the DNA TGCAGTGCCGTCCTAGCGGGAGGGCGTGAGACCCAGTACTTC. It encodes CSAVLAGGRETQYF.

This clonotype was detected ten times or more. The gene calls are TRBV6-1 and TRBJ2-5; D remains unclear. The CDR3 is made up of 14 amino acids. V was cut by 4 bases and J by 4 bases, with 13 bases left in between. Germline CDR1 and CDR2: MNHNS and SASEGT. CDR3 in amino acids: CASSVRPAGETQYF. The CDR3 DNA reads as TGTGCCAGCAGTGTCCGTCCAGCAGGAGAGACCCAGTACTTC.

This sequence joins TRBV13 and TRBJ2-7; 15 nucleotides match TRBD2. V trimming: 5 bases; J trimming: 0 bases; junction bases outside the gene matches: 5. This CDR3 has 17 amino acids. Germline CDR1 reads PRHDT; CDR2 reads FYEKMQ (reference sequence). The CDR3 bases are TGTGCCAGCAGCCGGGGACTAGCGGGAGGTAGCTCCTACGAGCAGTACTTC. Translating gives CASSRGLAGGSSYEQYF.

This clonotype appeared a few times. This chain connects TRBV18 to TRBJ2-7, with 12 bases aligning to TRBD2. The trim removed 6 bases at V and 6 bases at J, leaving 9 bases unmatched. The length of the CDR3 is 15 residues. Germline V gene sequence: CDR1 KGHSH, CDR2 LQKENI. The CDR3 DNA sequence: TGTGCCAGCTCCCCTTCGACTAGCGGGAGACTCGAGCAGTACTTC. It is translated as CASSPSTSGRLEQYF.

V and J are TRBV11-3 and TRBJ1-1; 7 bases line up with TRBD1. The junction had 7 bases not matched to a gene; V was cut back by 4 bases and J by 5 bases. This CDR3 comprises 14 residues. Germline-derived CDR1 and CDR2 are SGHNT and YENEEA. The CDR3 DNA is TGTGCCAGCAGCTCCAGTACAGGGGAGACTGAAGCTTTCTTT. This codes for CASSSSTGETEAFF.

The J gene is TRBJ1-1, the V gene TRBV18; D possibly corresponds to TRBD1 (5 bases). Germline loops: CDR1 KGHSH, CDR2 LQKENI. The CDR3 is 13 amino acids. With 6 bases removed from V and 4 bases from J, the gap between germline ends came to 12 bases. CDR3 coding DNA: TGTGCCAGCTCCCAGGGTTGGTCCACTGAAGCTTTCTTT. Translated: CASSQGWSTEAFF.

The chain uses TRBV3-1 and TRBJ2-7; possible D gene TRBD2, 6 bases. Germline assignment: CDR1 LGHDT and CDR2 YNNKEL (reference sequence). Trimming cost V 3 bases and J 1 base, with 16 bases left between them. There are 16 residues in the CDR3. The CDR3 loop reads CASSHTLGLSSYEQYF. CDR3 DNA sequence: TGTGCCAGCAGCCATACCCTGGGACTTTCATCCTACGAGCAGTACTTC.

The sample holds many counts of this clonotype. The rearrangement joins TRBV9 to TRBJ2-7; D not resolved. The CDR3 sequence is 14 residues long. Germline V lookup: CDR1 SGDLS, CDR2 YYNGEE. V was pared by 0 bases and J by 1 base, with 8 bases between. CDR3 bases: TGTGCCAGCAGCGTAGGAAAAAAGTCCTACGAGCAGTACTTC. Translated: CASSVGKKSYEQYF.

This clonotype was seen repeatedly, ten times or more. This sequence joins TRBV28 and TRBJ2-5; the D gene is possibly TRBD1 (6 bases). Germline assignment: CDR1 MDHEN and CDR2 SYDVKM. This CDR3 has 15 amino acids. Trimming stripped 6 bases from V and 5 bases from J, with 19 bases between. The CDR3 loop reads CASSHKRTAWETQYF. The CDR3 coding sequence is TGTGCCAGCAGCCACAAACGGACAGCCTGGGAGACCCAGTACTTC.

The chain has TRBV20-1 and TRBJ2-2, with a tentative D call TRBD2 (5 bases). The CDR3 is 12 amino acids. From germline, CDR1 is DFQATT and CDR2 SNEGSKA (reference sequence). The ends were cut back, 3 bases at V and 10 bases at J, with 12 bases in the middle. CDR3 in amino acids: CSASQRPEELFF. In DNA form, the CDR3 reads TGCAGTGCTAGCCAGCGGCCCGAGGAGCTGTTTTTT.

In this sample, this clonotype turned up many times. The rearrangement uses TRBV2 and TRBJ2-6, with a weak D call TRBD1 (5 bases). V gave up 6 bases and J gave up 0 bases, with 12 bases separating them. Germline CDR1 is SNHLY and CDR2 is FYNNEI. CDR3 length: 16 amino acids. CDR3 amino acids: CASRGGDSSGANVLTF. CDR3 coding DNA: TGTGCCAGCAGGGGCGGTGACAGCTCTGGGGCCAACGTCCTGACTTTC. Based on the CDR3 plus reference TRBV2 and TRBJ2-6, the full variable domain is EPEVTQTPSHQVTQMGQEVILRCVPISNHLYFYWYRQILGQKVEFLVSFYNNEISEKSEIFDDQFSVERPDGSNFTLKIRSTKLEDSAMYFCASRGGDSSGANVLTFGAGSRLTVL.

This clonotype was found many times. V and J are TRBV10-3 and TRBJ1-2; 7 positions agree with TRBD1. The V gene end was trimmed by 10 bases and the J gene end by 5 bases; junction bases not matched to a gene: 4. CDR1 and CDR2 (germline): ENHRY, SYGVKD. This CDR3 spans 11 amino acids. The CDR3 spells CATQGEYGYTF. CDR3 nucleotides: TGTGCCACCCAGGGGGAATATGGCTACACCTTC.

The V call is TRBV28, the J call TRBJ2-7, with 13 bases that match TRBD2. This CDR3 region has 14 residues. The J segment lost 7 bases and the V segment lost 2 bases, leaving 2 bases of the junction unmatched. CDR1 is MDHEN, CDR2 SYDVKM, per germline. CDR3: CASSLILAGGEQYF. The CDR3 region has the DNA TGTGCCAGCAGTTTAATACTAGCGGGAGGGGAGCAGTACTTC.

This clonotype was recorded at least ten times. The CDR3 region is CASSVRDAGELFF. In DNA form, the CDR3 reads TGTGCCAGCAGTGTCCGGGACGCCGGGGAGCTGTTTTTT. This rearrangement joins TRBV25-1 to TRBJ2-2; either TRBD1 or TRBD2 may supply D (5 bases each). Trimming removed 4 bases at V and 6 bases at J, with 9 bases between. The CDR3 is 13 residues long. Germline V CDR1 and CDR2: MGHDK, SYGVNS.

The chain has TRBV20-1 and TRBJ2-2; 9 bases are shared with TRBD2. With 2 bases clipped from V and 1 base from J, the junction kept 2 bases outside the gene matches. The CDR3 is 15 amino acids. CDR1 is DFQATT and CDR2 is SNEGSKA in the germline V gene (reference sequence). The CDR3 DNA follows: TGCAGTGCTAGAACGCGGGGGGGGAACACCGGGGAGCTGTTTTTT. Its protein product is CSARTRGGNTGELFF.

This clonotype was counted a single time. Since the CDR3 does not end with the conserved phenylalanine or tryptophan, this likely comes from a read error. CDR3 loop: CASSFGGNTEAFL. The CDR3 DNA reads TGCGCCAGCAGCTTTGGGGGCAACACTGAAGCTTTCTTG. V is TRBV5-1 and J is TRBJ1-1; possible D gene TRBD1, 6 bases. CDR1 and CDR2 from the germline V gene are SGHRS and YFSETQ. V was clipped by 2 bases and J by 2 bases, with 7 bases between them. The CDR3 length is 13 residues.

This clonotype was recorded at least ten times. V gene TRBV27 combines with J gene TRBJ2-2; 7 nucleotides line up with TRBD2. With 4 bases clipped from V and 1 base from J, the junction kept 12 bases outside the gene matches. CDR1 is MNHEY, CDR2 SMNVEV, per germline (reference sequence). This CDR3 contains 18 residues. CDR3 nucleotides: TGTGCCAGCAGTTACCAACAGAGCGGGATAGAGAACACCGGGGAGCTGTTTTTT. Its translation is CASSYQQSGIENTGELFF.

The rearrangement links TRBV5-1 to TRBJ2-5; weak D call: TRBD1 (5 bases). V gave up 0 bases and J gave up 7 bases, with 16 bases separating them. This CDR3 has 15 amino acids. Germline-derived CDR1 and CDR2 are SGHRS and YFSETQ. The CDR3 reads CASSLGEAGNVTQYF. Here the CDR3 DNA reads TGCGCCAGCAGCTTGGGAGAGGCAGGGAATGTGACCCAGTACTTC.

For the CDR3, the DNA is TGTGCCAGCAACGCGGTCTCCGGGACAGAGCCCCCCTACGAGCAGTACTTC. This sequence encodes CASNAVSGTEPPYEQYF. The J gene is TRBJ2-7, the V gene TRBV11-2; TRBD1 aligns across 7 bases. From germline, CDR1 is SGHAT and CDR2 FQNNGV. V was pared by 7 bases and J by 2 bases, with 17 bases of the junction left unmatched. The CDR3 runs to 17 residues.

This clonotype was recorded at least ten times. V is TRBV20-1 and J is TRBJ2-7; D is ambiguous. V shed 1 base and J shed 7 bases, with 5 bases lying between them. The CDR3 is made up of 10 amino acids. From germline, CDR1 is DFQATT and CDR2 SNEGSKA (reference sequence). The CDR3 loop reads CSARAQEQYF. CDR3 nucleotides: TGCAGTGCTAGAGCGCAGGAGCAGTACTTC.